Each of the 30 T cell receptor beta chains below was sequenced from the same sample in a study of blood T cell repertoires in COVID-19. TCRdb keeps only in-frame clones here, not all; method: immunoSEQ multiplex PCR. The sample shows roughly 500,000 clones, nearly 90% of them seen only once. The sequenced sample consisted of peripheral blood. Every receptor here comes from a young man with COVID-19, enrolled during active disease.

V is TRBV15 and J is TRBJ2-5; 8 nucleotides match TRBD2. CDR1 is LNHNV and CDR2 is YYDKDF in the germline V gene (reference sequence). The CDR3 has 15 residues. J was trimmed by 0 bases and V by 5 bases; bases with no gene match: 5. Here the CDR3 reads CATSAGGGYQETQYF. The CDR3 DNA reads TGTGCCACCAGCGCCGGGGGGGGGTACCAAGAGACCCAGTACTTC.

The genes are TRBV2 and TRBJ2-5; 8 positions match TRBD1. This CDR3 contains 15 residues. In germline, CDR1 is SNHLY, CDR2 FYNNEI. Unmatched junction bases numbered 13, after V lost 6 bases and J lost 7 bases. The CDR3 nucleotides are TGTGCCAGCAGGAAACAGACAGGGGTCGGTGGGACCCAGTACTTC. Translating it yields CASRKQTGVGGTQYF.

The DNA of the CDR3 is TGTGCCAGCAGAAACCGAAAAGGGCGGGGGCAAGAGACCCAGTACTTC. This sequence encodes CASRNRKGRGQETQYF. The rearrangement links TRBV21-1 to TRBJ2-5; no check of the table's D call, TRBD2, against the DNA was made. TRBV21-1 is deemed a pseudogene. The CDR3 consists of 16 residues.

J is TRBJ2-1 and V is TRBV29-1; D is unresolved. V was cut by 4 bases and J by 6 bases, with 10 bases left in between. Germline V gene lookup returns CDR1 SQVTM and CDR2 ANQGSEA. CDR3 length: 12 amino acids. The DNA for the CDR3 is TGCAGCGTTGTTGGGCTTACCAATGAGCAGTTCTTC. This encodes CSVVGLTNEQFF.

The chain employs TRBV7-9 and TRBJ2-7; D gene ambiguous. This CDR3 region has 15 residues. Per germline, CDR1 SEHNR and CDR2 FQNEAQ (reference sequence). The V end lost 1 base, the J end lost 0 bases, and 10 bases lay between the germline ends. The CDR3 region has the DNA TGTGCCAGCAGCTTAGAGAGAGTAAGCTCCTACGAGCAGTACTTC. Its protein is CASSLERVSSYEQYF.

The V and J genes are TRBV25-1 and TRBJ2-3; 8 bases fit TRBD2. The V and J ends lost 2 bases and 8 bases, in that order; junction bases with no gene match: 6. This CDR3 is built from 14 residues. Germline values: CDR1 MGHDK, CDR2 SYGVNS. CDR3 region: CASSEPGTSRTQYF. In DNA form, the CDR3 reads TGTGCCAGCAGTGAACCCGGGACTAGTCGTACGCAGTATTTT.

J is TRBJ2-7 and V is TRBV7-8; 10 bases map to TRBD1. Germline V lookup: CDR1 SGHVS, CDR2 FQNEAQ. The ends lost 7 bases at V and 2 bases at J; junction bases unmatched: 11. This CDR3 is built from 16 residues. CDR3 amino acids: CASKYLRDRGTYEQYF. The DNA for the CDR3 is TGTGCCAGCAAATACCTCCGGGACAGGGGAACCTACGAGCAGTACTTC.

The V call is TRBV7-2, the J call TRBJ2-3; D unclear. Trimming shortened V by 5 bases and J by 4 bases, and 13 bases separated the two germline ends. Germline values: CDR1 SGHTA, CDR2 FQGNSA. The CDR3 extends over 14 amino acids. CDR3 loop: CASSPYLEADTQYF. Here the CDR3 DNA reads TGTGCCAGCAGCCCCTATCTAGAGGCAGATACGCAGTATTTT.

The chain recombines TRBV6-2 or TRBV6-3 with TRBJ2-3, with 7 bases identical to TRBD2. CDR3 size: 15 residues. Germline CDR1 reads MNHEY; CDR2 reads SVGEGT. With 0 bases clipped from V and 8 bases from J, the junction kept 8 bases outside the gene matches. CDR3 in DNA: TGTGCCAGCAGTTACTCGAGGTTGCGGGAGACTACGCAGTATTTT. Its protein product is CASSYSRLRETTQYF.

This sequence joins TRBV5-5 and TRBJ2-2; 9 bases fit TRBD1. The length of the CDR3 is 16 residues. The junction had 8 bases not matched to a gene; V was cut back by 3 bases and J by 5 bases. Germline V gives CDR1 SGHKS, CDR2 YYEKEE (reference sequence). The CDR3 DNA reads as TGTGCCAGCAGCTGGTCCGGGACAGGGCGGACCGGGGAGCTGTTTTTT. Translation gives CASSWSGTGRTGELFF.

The chain couples TRBV14 to TRBJ2-3, with a tentative D call TRBD2 (6 bases). CDR1 is SGHDN, CDR2 FVKESK, per germline. The CDR3 contains 17 residues. V was shortened by 3 bases and J by 6 bases, with 22 bases between the two germline ends. The DNA of the CDR3 is TGTGCCAGCAGCCAGCCTGCGGGACTCCGGGGTCGGGATACGCAGTATTTT. This translates into CASSQPAGLRGRDTQYF.

In this sample, this clone turned up once. The rearrangement joins TRBV5-1 to TRBJ2-1; 10 bases match TRBD2. V trimming: 0 bases; J trimming: 10 bases; junction bases outside the gene matches: 10. Germline lookup yields CDR1 SGHRS and CDR2 YFSETQ. The CDR3 extends over 16 amino acids. The CDR3 loop reads CASSLESGRGGWEQFF. Written as DNA, the CDR3 is TGCGCCAGCAGCTTGGAGAGCGGGAGGGGAGGATGGGAGCAGTTCTTC.

The chain employs TRBV7-3 and TRBJ2-3; TRBD1 might be the D (6 bases). This CDR3 spans 14 amino acids. The ends were cut back, 5 bases at V and 6 bases at J, with 15 bases in the middle. Germline V gene sequence: CDR1 SGHTA, CDR2 FQGTGA. CDR3 nucleotides: TGTGCCAGCAGCGCACCAAACACAGGGGATACGCAGTATTTT. Encoded protein: CASSAPNTGDTQYF. Based on the CDR3 plus reference TRBV7-3 and TRBJ2-3, the full variable domain is GAGVSQTPSNKVTEKGKYVELRCDPISGHTALYWYRQSLGQGPEFLIYFQGTGAADDSGLPNDRFFAVRPEGSVSTLKIQRTERGDSAVYLCASSAPNTGDTQYFGPGTRLTVL.

This clone was seen only once. The same CDR3 also results from other DNA sequences found in this sample. The chain employs TRBV27 and TRBJ1-5; TRBD1 matches at 11 bases. The ends lost 5 bases at V and 2 bases at J; junction bases unmatched: 8. Germline V gene data show CDR1 as MNHEY and CDR2 as SMNVEV (reference sequence). The CDR3 runs to 17 residues. CDR3 region: CASSRLDRGLRNQPQHF. The CDR3 DNA follows: TGTGCCAGCAGTCGACTGGACAGGGGGCTTCGCAATCAGCCCCAGCATTTT.

The gene calls are TRBV14 and TRBJ1-6; weak D call: TRBD1 (6 bases). This CDR3 comprises 14 residues. The V and J ends lost 6 bases and 9 bases respectively, with 15 bases between them. Germline CDR1 reads SGHDN; CDR2 reads FVKESK. CDR3 residues: CASRTHAQGSPLHF. CDR3 nucleotides: TGTGCCAGCAGGACTCATGCACAGGGTTCACCCCTCCACTTT.

The chain joins TRBV7-3 to TRBJ2-1, with D perhaps TRBD2 (6 bases). The V gene lost 1 base and the J gene lost 4 bases, with 11 bases spanning the gap. The CDR3 extends over 15 amino acids. The germline CDR1 and CDR2 sequences are SGHTA and FQGTGA. CDR3 protein: CASSLRASDYNEQFF. DNA for the CDR3: TGTGCCAGCAGCTTAAGGGCTAGCGATTACAATGAGCAGTTCTTC. The entire variable domain, with the rest obtained from reference TRBV7-3 and TRBJ2-1, is as follows: GAGVSQTPSNKVTEKGKYVELRCDPISGHTALYWYRQSLGQGPEFLIYFQGTGAADDSGLPNDRFFAVRPEGSVSTLKIQRTERGDSAVYLCASSLRASDYNEQFFGPGTRLTVL.

This chain connects TRBV7-6 to TRBJ2-1, with 7 positions matching TRBD2. Germline V gives CDR1 SGHVS, CDR2 FNYEAQ. The CDR3 is made up of 16 amino acids. V lost 3 bases, J lost 6 bases, and 11 bases stayed unmatched. CDR3 loop: CASSLAGPGGGNEQFF. The DNA of the CDR3 is TGTGCCAGCAGCTTGGCGGGGCCGGGAGGTGGCAATGAGCAGTTCTTC.

This chain uses TRBV7-8 with TRBJ2-1; the D is unclear. V was trimmed by 3 bases and J by 4 bases, leaving 10 bases between them. CDR3 length equals 14 residues. The germline V gene has CDR1 SGHVS and CDR2 FQNEAQ. CDR3 loop: CASSFFNSYNEQFF. The CDR3, as DNA: TGTGCCAGCAGCTTCTTTAACAGTTACAATGAGCAGTTCTTC.

The V call is TRBV28, the J call TRBJ2-5; D unclear. CDR1 and CDR2 (germline): MDHEN, SYDVKM. The CDR3 loop spans 12 amino acids. V was shortened by 1 base and J by 7 bases, with 7 bases between the two germline ends. CDR3 sequence: CASSLSLGTQYF. The CDR3 nucleotides are TGTGCCAGCAGTTTATCCCTAGGGACCCAGTACTTC.

V and J are TRBV7-9 and TRBJ2-1; 8 nucleotides align to TRBD1. Losses at the gene ends were 5 bases for V and 3 bases for J; bases not matched to a gene: 6. Looked up from germline, CDR1 is SEHNR and CDR2 is FQNEAQ (reference sequence). This CDR3 has 15 amino acids. CDR3 DNA: TGTGCCAGCAGCGGCCGGGACAGGAGCTACAATGAGCAGTTCTTC. This sequence encodes CASSGRDRSYNEQFF.

V and J are TRBV11-3 and TRBJ2-1; the D gene is possibly TRBD2 (6 bases). The CDR3 contains 13 residues. Germline assignment: CDR1 SGHNT and CDR2 YENEEA. V dropped 5 bases and J dropped 6 bases, with 11 bases sitting between them. CDR3 region: CASSPLAVNEQFF. The CDR3 nucleotides read TGTGCCAGCAGCCCCTTAGCGGTCAATGAGCAGTTCTTC.

This chain uses TRBV2 with TRBJ2-7, with 7 bases lining up with TRBD1. The V gene end was trimmed by 6 bases and the J gene end by 0 bases; junction bases not matched to a gene: 5. CDR3 size: 14 residues. CDR1 is SNHLY, CDR2 FYNNEI, per germline. The CDR3: CASRQGPLSYEQYF. For the CDR3, the DNA is TGTGCCAGCAGACAGGGGCCCCTCTCCTACGAGCAGTACTTC. Together with reference TRBV2 and TRBJ2-7, the CDR3 gives the full variable domain: EPEVTQTPSHQVTQMGQEVILRCVPISNHLYFYWYRQILGQKVEFLVSFYNNEISEKSEIFDDQFSVERPDGSNFTLKIRSTKLEDSAMYFCASRQGPLSYEQYFGPGTRLTVT.

This chain connects TRBV11-3 to TRBJ2-7, with a tentative D call TRBD2 (6 bases). In germline, CDR1 is SGHNT, CDR2 YENEEA. The CDR3 consists of 15 residues. Between the trimmed V and J ends, which lost 1 base and 0 bases, there was a span of 10 bases. The CDR3 spells CASSLAGESSYEQYF. The CDR3 DNA follows: TGTGCCAGCAGCTTAGCGGGAGAGAGCTCCTACGAGCAGTACTTC.

This chain joins TRBV4-1 and TRBJ2-3, with D possibly being TRBD2 (5 bases). The CDR3 length is 14 residues. Germline CDR1 reads MGHRA; CDR2 reads YSYEKL. V was shortened by 3 bases and J by 0 bases, with 7 bases between the two germline ends. The CDR3 is CASSQTTSTDTQYF. The CDR3 bases are TGCGCCAGCAGCCAGACTACTAGCACAGATACGCAGTATTTT.

The chain has TRBV7-2 and TRBJ2-2, with 10 positions matching TRBD2. CDR1 SGHTA and CDR2 FQGNSA come from the germline V gene. CDR3 length: 17 residues. V gave up 5 bases and J gave up 5 bases; unmatched junction bases: 11. The CDR3 loop reads CASSPRTAGGWTGELFF. CDR3 bases: TGTGCCAGCAGCCCCCGGACAGCGGGGGGGTGGACCGGGGAGCTGTTTTTT.

The V call is TRBV2, the J call TRBJ1-5; TRBD1 agrees at 10 bases. With V trimmed by 8 bases and J by 3 bases, 7 bases remained unmatched. This CDR3 region has 15 residues. Looked up from germline, CDR1 is SNHLY and CDR2 is FYNNEI. The CDR3 nucleotides are TGTGCCAGCCGTCCCGGGACAGGGGTCAATCAGCCCCAGCATTTT. This sequence encodes CASRPGTGVNQPQHF.

The rearrangement joins TRBV5-1 to TRBJ2-5; 11 positions match TRBD1. Trimming at V came to 0 bases and at J to 4 bases, leaving 8 bases not matched to a gene. The CDR3 runs 17 residues. Germline CDR1 and CDR2: SGHRS and YFSETQ. The CDR3 coding sequence is TGCGCCAGCAGCTTGGCCCTCGGGACAGGGGGACGAGAGACCCAGTACTTC. Translating gives CASSLALGTGGRETQYF.

This clone has more than one count but fewer than ten. This sequence joins TRBV5-4 and TRBJ1-2; D gene ambiguous. The ends were cut back, 1 base at V and 0 bases at J, with 7 bases in the middle. The germline gives CDR1 SGHNT, CDR2 YYREEE (reference sequence). The CDR3 spans 14 residues. CDR3 coding DNA: TGTGCCAGCAGCTTGCCAAACTCTAACTATGGCTACACCTTC. It encodes CASSLPNSNYGYTF.

Remarks on this clone: The junction differs from germline at one of its ends, possibly a read error. The CDR3 bases are TGTGCCAGCAGCTTGGTTGGCGAGGAGTACTTC. Translated, it gives CASSLVGEEYF. J is TRBJ2-7 and V is TRBV5-5, with D unresolved. CDR3 length equals 11 residues. The germline gives CDR1 SGHKS, CDR2 YYEKEE (reference sequence).

V and J are TRBV4-1 and TRBJ2-7; the match to TRBD2 covers 8 bases. The CDR3 runs 16 residues. Germline assignment: CDR1 MGHRA and CDR2 YSYEKL. Unmatched junction bases numbered 7, after V lost 1 base and J lost 2 bases. CDR3 in amino acids: CASSQGTGGSPYEQYF. The CDR3 coding sequence is TGCGCCAGCAGCCAAGGTACGGGGGGGAGCCCCTACGAGCAGTACTTC.